This T cell receptor beta chain was found in a study of response to subunit inactivated influenza vaccine. Germline V gene sequence: CDR1 DFQATT, CDR2 SNEGSKA (reference sequence). This CDR3 comprises 14 residues. V was shortened by 4 bases and J by 0 bases, with 13 bases between the two germline ends. TCRdb reprocessed the RT-PCR reads via MiXCR and lists one record per CDR3 protein. This table holds about 830,000 distinct CDR3 sequences, less than 20% found once. General study points: The study's authors posited that every seasonal influenza vaccination enlists few new T cells.

Remarks on this clonotype: The antigen is unknown.

Source: PBMCs from blood, taken around 5 days after vaccination. The receptor was isolated from a man aged 50-59 years who received an inactivated influenza vaccine. This sequence joins TRBV20-1 and TRBJ2-7; D is ambiguous. The CDR3 DNA follows: TGCAGTGCTAACCCGCGCAGCAGCTCCTACGAGCAGTACTTC. This gives the protein CSANPRSSSYEQYF.